A selection of T cell receptor beta chains follows, all from one sample in a study of cytomegalovirus exposure and HLA in healthy donors. Here immunoSEQ multiplex PCR was the method, and the copy in TCRdb shows in-frame clones only, minus some. The profile covers 90,000 to 130,000 clones, with nearly 80% appearing a single time and 1% to 1.5% taken by the ten largest. The specimen was PBMCs. These receptors all come from a woman aged 25 to 39 in good health and CMV-seronegative. CDR3s include the opening cysteine and the closing phenylalanine or tryptophan. The D gene is left open where the match is weak. Expanded clones are given a class, and other clones once, few, many or no size at all.

v_gene: TRBV28; j_gene: TRBJ1-1; abundance: .; d_gene: .; CDR3aa: CASSLLGSGSTEAFF; CDR3nt: TGTGCCAGCAGTTTATTGGGGTCGGGAAGCACTGAAGCTTTCTTT
v_gene: TRBV7-2; j_gene: TRBJ1-1; abundance: once; d_gene: .; CDR3aa: CASSPMRQVGTEAFF; CDR3nt: TGTGCCAGCAGCCCCATGCGACAGGTGGGGACTGAAGCTTTCTTT
v_gene: TRBV30; j_gene: TRBJ2-7; abundance: .; d_gene: TRBD1; CDR3aa: CAWNKGTGVLHEQYF; CDR3nt: TGTGCCTGGAATAAAGGGACAGGGGTCCTCCACGAGCAGTACTTC
v_gene: TRBV7-9; j_gene: TRBJ2-5; abundance: once; d_gene: TRBD2; CDR3aa: CASSKWTSGRETQYF; CDR3nt: TGTGCCAGCAGCAAATGGACTAGCGGGAGAGAGACCCAGTACTTC
v_gene: TRBV6-1; j_gene: TRBJ2-5; abundance: .; d_gene: .; CDR3aa: CASSFRIGAPETQYF; CDR3nt: TGTGCCAGCAGCTTCCGCATAGGGGCCCCAGAGACCCAGTACTTC
v_gene: TRBV28; j_gene: TRBJ2-2; abundance: .; d_gene: .; CDR3aa: CASSIDSVTGELFF; CDR3nt: TGTGCCAGCAGCATAGACTCCGTCACCGGGGAGCTGTTTTTT
v_gene: TRBV4-3; j_gene: TRBJ1-5; abundance: .; d_gene: .; CDR3aa: CASSQERGAARPQHF; CDR3nt: TGCGCCAGCAGCCAAGAGCGGGGGGCCGCAAGGCCCCAGCATTTT
v_gene: TRBV6-1; j_gene: TRBJ2-1; abundance: .; d_gene: TRBD2; CDR3aa: CASSATARTSYNEQFF; CDR3nt: TGTGCCAGCAGTGCAACTGCCCGGACTAGCTACAATGAGCAGTTCTTC
v_gene: TRBV28; j_gene: TRBJ2-1; abundance: .; d_gene: TRBD2; CDR3aa: CASIGTSAESYNEQFF; CDR3nt: TGTGCCAGCATCGGGACTAGCGCTGAATCCTACAATGAGCAGTTCTTC
v_gene: TRBV18; j_gene: TRBJ1-2; abundance: .; d_gene: .; CDR3aa: CASSPSASGEGYTF; CDR3nt: TGTGCCAGCTCACCATCGGCGTCAGGGGAAGGCTACACCTTC
v_gene: TRBV5-5; j_gene: TRBJ2-7; abundance: .; d_gene: TRBD2; CDR3aa: CASSKAGGLSYEQYF; CDR3nt: TGTGCCAGCAGCAAAGCGGGGGGCCTCTCCTACGAGCAGTACTTC
v_gene: TRBV7-2; j_gene: TRBJ1-6; abundance: .; d_gene: TRBD1; CDR3aa: CASSSDRMSSSPLHF; CDR3nt: TGTGCCAGCAGCTCGGACAGGATGAGCAGTTCACCCCTCCACTTT
v_gene: TRBV9; j_gene: TRBJ2-1; abundance: .; d_gene: .; CDR3aa: CASSVDTGRGNEQFF; CDR3nt: TGTGCCAGCAGCGTAGACACAGGAAGGGGCAATGAGCAGTTCTTC
v_gene: TRBV10-3; j_gene: TRBJ1-2; abundance: .; d_gene: .; CDR3aa: CAISGGVDGYTF; CDR3nt: TGTGCCATCAGTGGGGGGGTTGATGGCTACACCTTC
v_gene: TRBV4-1; j_gene: TRBJ2-7; abundance: .; d_gene: TRBD1; CDR3aa: CASSQIPGQGIYEQYF; CDR3nt: TGCGCCAGCAGCCAAATACCGGGACAGGGGATCTACGAGCAGTACTTC
v_gene: TRBV18; j_gene: TRBJ2-7; abundance: .; d_gene: TRBD1; CDR3aa: CASSPQGQGTHEQYF; CDR3nt: TGTGCCAGCTCACCACAGGGACAGGGGACCCACGAGCAGTACTTC
v_gene: TRBV6-4; j_gene: TRBJ2-7; abundance: .; d_gene: .; CDR3aa: CASSGPGPYEQYF; CDR3nt: TGTGCCAGCAGTGGGCCGGGTCCCTACGAGCAGTACTTC
v_gene: TRBV7-8; j_gene: TRBJ1-1; abundance: once; d_gene: .; CDR3aa: CASSKLEGAEAFF; CDR3nt: TGTGCCAGCAGCAAACTAGAGGGTGCTGAAGCTTTCTTT
v_gene: TRBV14; j_gene: TRBJ1-1; abundance: few; d_gene: .; CDR3aa: CASSQEPMVLNTEAFF; CDR3nt: TGTGCCAGCAGCCAAGAACCTATGGTGTTGAACACTGAAGCTTTCTTT
v_gene: TRBV6-1; j_gene: TRBJ2-1; abundance: few; d_gene: TRBD2; CDR3aa: CASSKDKTSFNEQFF; CDR3nt: TGTGCCAGCAGTAAAGATAAGACTAGCTTCAATGAGCAGTTCTTC
v_gene: TRBV6-5; j_gene: TRBJ2-1; abundance: .; d_gene: TRBD1; CDR3aa: CASSSTGTGLNEQFF; CDR3nt: TGTGCCAGCAGTTCTACCGGGACAGGGCTCAATGAGCAGTTCTTC
v_gene: TRBV28; j_gene: TRBJ2-7; abundance: once; d_gene: .; CDR3aa: CASRETGPVSGYEQYF; CDR3nt: TGTGCCAGCAGGGAGACAGGACCCGTCTCGGGGTACGAGCAGTACTTC
v_gene: TRBV4-1; j_gene: TRBJ1-4; abundance: .; d_gene: TRBD1; CDR3aa: CASSQDTSESYRGFAANEKLFF; CDR3nt: TGCGCCAGCAGCCAAGATACTTCAGAATCTTACAGGGGGTTTGCAGCTAATGAAAAACTGTTTTTT
v_gene: TRBV6-4; j_gene: TRBJ2-1; abundance: .; d_gene: TRBD1; CDR3aa: CASSVGQGSYNEQFF; CDR3nt: TGTGCCAGCAGTGTTGGACAGGGATCCTACAATGAGCAGTTCTTC
v_gene: TRBV15; j_gene: TRBJ2-3; abundance: once; d_gene: TRBD1; CDR3aa: CATSRSMDRASTDTQYF; CDR3nt: TGTGCCACCAGCAGATCGATGGACAGGGCTAGCACAGATACGCAGTATTTT
v_gene: TRBV7-9; j_gene: TRBJ2-1; abundance: .; d_gene: TRBD1; CDR3aa: CASSFRTGSYNEQFF; CDR3nt: TGTGCCAGCAGCTTCAGGACAGGCTCCTACAATGAGCAGTTCTTC
v_gene: TRBV6-5; j_gene: TRBJ2-1; abundance: .; d_gene: TRBD2; CDR3aa: CASSYEGGTYNEQFF; CDR3nt: TGTGCCAGCAGTTACGAGGGAGGGACCTACAATGAGCAGTTCTTC
v_gene: TRBV18; j_gene: TRBJ2-7; abundance: .; d_gene: TRBD1; CDR3aa: CASSLRDSTYEQYF; CDR3nt: TGTGCCAGCTCACTACGGGACAGTACCTACGAGCAGTACTTC
v_gene: TRBV16; j_gene: TRBJ2-1; abundance: .; d_gene: .; CDR3aa: CASSPTDEQFF; CDR3nt: TGTGCCAGCAGCCCGACAGATGAGCAGTTCTTC
v_gene: TRBV5-4; j_gene: TRBJ2-2; abundance: .; d_gene: .; CDR3aa: CASSLITGSNTGELFF; CDR3nt: TGTGCCAGCAGCTTAATTACAGGGTCGAACACCGGGGAGCTGTTTTTT
v_gene: TRBV5-6; j_gene: TRBJ1-1; abundance: once; d_gene: TRBD1; CDR3aa: CASSSQGAEAFF; CDR3nt: TGTGCCAGCAGCTCTCAGGGGGCTGAAGCTTTCTTT
v_gene: TRBV5-8; j_gene: TRBJ1-2; abundance: .; d_gene: .; CDR3aa: CASSQFRDGYTF; CDR3nt: TGTGCCAGCAGCCAATTCAGGGATGGCTACACCTTC
v_gene: TRBV6-6; j_gene: TRBJ1-1; abundance: .; d_gene: TRBD1; CDR3aa: CASDSNIRGTEAFF; CDR3nt: TGTGCCAGCGACAGTAATATCAGGGGGACTGAAGCTTTCTTT
v_gene: TRBV27; j_gene: TRBJ1-1; abundance: .; d_gene: .; CDR3aa: CASSGGGLNTEAFF; CDR3nt: TGTGCCAGCAGTGGAGGTGGACTGAACACTGAAGCTTTCTTT
v_gene: TRBV7-2; j_gene: TRBJ2-5; abundance: .; d_gene: TRBD2; CDR3aa: CASSLEASGSFGETQYF; CDR3nt: TGTGCCAGCAGCTTAGAGGCTAGCGGGAGTTTCGGAGAGACCCAGTACTTC
v_gene: TRBV4-2; j_gene: TRBJ1-6; abundance: .; d_gene: .; CDR3aa: CASSQDVSPLHF; CDR3nt: TGTGCCAGCAGCCAAGATGTATCACCCCTCCACTTT
v_gene: TRBV30; j_gene: TRBJ1-4; abundance: few; d_gene: .; CDR3aa: CAWNSAGSNEKLFF; CDR3nt: TGTGCCTGGAATTCCGCCGGGAGTAATGAAAAACTGTTTTTT
v_gene: TRBV4-3; j_gene: TRBJ2-7; abundance: .; d_gene: .; CDR3aa: CASSQDRSAEQYF; CDR3nt: TGCGCCAGCAGCCAAGATCGGAGCGCCGAGCAGTACTTC
v_gene: TRBV4-3; j_gene: TRBJ2-7; abundance: .; d_gene: TRBD2; CDR3aa: CASSQVARGGAHEQYF; CDR3nt: TGCGCCAGCAGCCAAGTTGCCCGCGGGGGGGCCCACGAGCAGTACTTC
v_gene: TRBV5-1; j_gene: TRBJ1-2; abundance: .; d_gene: .; CDR3aa: CASSAGYRDGYTF; CDR3nt: TGCGCCAGCAGCGCAGGCTATCGCGATGGCTACACCTTC
v_gene: TRBV30; j_gene: TRBJ2-1; abundance: .; d_gene: TRBD1; CDR3aa: CAWSVERGLNNEQFF; CDR3nt: TGTGCCTGGAGTGTGGAGAGGGGGCTGAACAATGAGCAGTTCTTC
v_gene: TRBV15; j_gene: TRBJ2-1; abundance: .; d_gene: .; CDR3aa: CATSRPGDEQFF; CDR3nt: TGTGCCACCAGCAGACCAGGGGATGAGCAGTTCTTC
v_gene: TRBV7-9; j_gene: TRBJ2-7; abundance: .; d_gene: TRBD1; CDR3aa: CASSPGTGGVYEQYF; CDR3nt: TGTGCCAGCAGCCCCGGGACAGGGGGCGTTTACGAGCAGTACTTC
v_gene: TRBV9; j_gene: TRBJ2-5; abundance: few; d_gene: TRBD2; CDR3aa: CASSVASGRAGGTQETQYF; CDR3nt: TGTGCCAGCAGCGTAGCGTCGGGGAGGGCGGGAGGTACCCAAGAGACCCAGTACTTC
v_gene: TRBV2; j_gene: TRBJ2-5; abundance: few; d_gene: .; CDR3aa: CASSEARVVGETQYF; CDR3nt: TGTGCCAGCAGTGAAGCGCGGGTGGTGGGAGAGACCCAGTACTTC
v_gene: TRBV6-1; j_gene: TRBJ2-1; abundance: .; d_gene: .; CDR3aa: CASISLTLNEQFF; CDR3nt: TGTGCCAGCATCTCTCTGACTTTGAATGAGCAGTTCTTC
v_gene: TRBV30; j_gene: TRBJ1-1; abundance: .; d_gene: TRBD1; CDR3aa: CAWRLDRGVGAFF; CDR3nt: TGTGCCTGGAGGTTAGACAGGGGAGTGGGAGCTTTCTTT
v_gene: TRBV7-8; j_gene: TRBJ1-1; abundance: .; d_gene: TRBD1; CDR3aa: CASSPRGSEAFF; CDR3nt: TGTGCCAGCAGCCCCAGGGGGTCTGAAGCTTTCTTT
v_gene: TRBV6-5; j_gene: TRBJ2-5; abundance: .; d_gene: .; CDR3aa: CASSYGRQETQYF; CDR3nt: TGTGCCAGCAGTTACGGGAGACAAGAGACCCAGTACTTC
v_gene: TRBV28; j_gene: TRBJ2-5; abundance: .; d_gene: TRBD2; CDR3aa: CASSLGSGGILETQYF; CDR3nt: TGTGCCAGCAGTTTAGGGAGCGGGGGGATTCTAGAGACCCAGTACTTC
v_gene: TRBV5-4; j_gene: TRBJ2-1; abundance: .; d_gene: TRBD1; CDR3aa: CASSWGRQGAYNEQFF; CDR3nt: TGTGCCAGCAGCTGGGGAAGACAGGGGGCGTACAATGAGCAGTTCTTC
v_gene: TRBV29-1; j_gene: TRBJ2-7; abundance: once; d_gene: TRBD2; CDR3aa: CSVSGGDTYEQYF; CDR3nt: TGCAGCGTTAGCGGGGGGGACACCTACGAGCAGTACTTC
v_gene: TRBV5-1; j_gene: TRBJ2-1; abundance: .; d_gene: .; CDR3aa: CASSPLSGNEQFF; CDR3nt: TGCGCCAGCAGCCCACTATCGGGCAATGAGCAGTTCTTC
v_gene: TRBV7-9; j_gene: TRBJ2-5; abundance: few; d_gene: .; CDR3aa: CASSLADSGAETQYF; CDR3nt: TGTGCCAGCAGCTTAGCGGACAGTGGGGCGGAGACCCAGTACTTC
v_gene: TRBV2; j_gene: TRBJ1-6; abundance: .; d_gene: .; CDR3aa: CASKNNRVENSPLHF; CDR3nt: TGTGCCAGCAAGAACAACAGGGTAGAAAATTCACCCCTCCACTTT